These 6 T cell receptor beta chains came from one sample sequenced in a study of human T cells and chemical hapten exposure. TCRdb processed the RACE reads anew with MiXCR; each CDR3 protein has one entry. The table has just over 95,000 distinct CDR3 sequences, roughly a quarter seen once. Time point defined: patch test 3, about 24 weeks after DPC sensitization. Described treatment: therapeutic diphenylcyclopropenone sensitization with weekly scalp DPC. The source material was whole blood, sampled in connection with sensitization to the hapten diphenylcyclopropenone (DPC). These receptors were taken from a man in his forties or fifties with alopecia areata. Some clones in this sample may be carry-over from other donors' samples.

The chain employs TRBV3-1 and TRBJ1-4; maybe TRBD1 (6 bases). V was clipped by 4 bases and J by 7 bases, with 13 bases between them. The CDR3 is 14 amino acids. Per the germline V gene, CDR1 is LGHDT and CDR2 is YNNKEL (reference sequence). The CDR3 is CASSPVRGGEKLFF. The CDR3 DNA is TGTGCCAGCAGCCCGGTCAGGGGTGGTGAAAAACTGTTTTTT.

This chain joins TRBV6-2 or TRBV6-3 and TRBJ1-1; 7 positions agree with TRBD1. CDR3 size: 17 residues. Germline V lookup: CDR1 MNHEY, CDR2 SVGEGT. After removal of 6 bases from V and 1 base from J, the junction contained 14 bases not matched to a gene. CDR3 sequence: CASSFHLQGIKNTEAFF. The CDR3 DNA is TGTGCCAGCAGCTTTCATTTACAGGGGATAAAGAACACTGAAGCTTTCTTT.

The V call is TRBV12-3 or TRBV12-4, the J call TRBJ1-4, with D possibly TRBD1 on 5 matching bases. V was trimmed by 9 bases and J by 8 bases, leaving 22 bases between them. This CDR3 spans 15 amino acids. The CDR3 reads CARSQGGRVAEKLFF. The CDR3 DNA reads as TGTGCCAGAAGTCAGGGAGGCAGGGTAGCGGAAAAACTGTTTTTT.

This chain joins TRBV5-1 and TRBJ2-1; 10 nucleotides match TRBD2. V shed 0 bases, J shed 8 bases, and the junction held 5 bases outside the gene matches. This CDR3 has 15 residues. Germline loops: CDR1 SGHRS, CDR2 YFSETQ. CDR3 loop: CASSLGASGSDEQFF. DNA for the CDR3: TGCGCCAGCAGCTTGGGGGCTAGCGGGAGTGATGAGCAGTTCTTC.

This clonotype was recorded a few times. V is TRBV20-1 and J is TRBJ2-7, with a possible D match to TRBD1 (5 bases). The CDR3 has 14 amino acids. Germline V gene data show CDR1 as DFQATT and CDR2 as SNEGSKA (reference sequence). Trimming took off 5 bases at V and 6 bases at J, with 20 bases between the two ends. The CDR3 DNA follows: TGCAGTGCTCGTTCCCAGCGAAGGGGATCCGAGCAGTACTTC. Translating it yields CSARSQRRGSEQYF.

This clonotype was seen only a few times. The chain combines TRBV12-3 or TRBV12-4 with TRBJ2-3, with D possibly being TRBD2 (5 bases). Trimming left V 8 bases short and J 5 bases short, with 20 bases between. The CDR3 is 15 amino acids. CDR3 in amino acids: CASREGLIRGDTQYF. CDR3 DNA: TGTGCCAGCCGTGAAGGACTTATACGAGGAGATACGCAGTATTTT.